The 4 T cell receptor beta chains presented below share a single source sample, sequenced in a study of cytotoxic CD8 clonotypes in ibrutinib-treated CLL. The table came from immunoSEQ multiplex PCR; TCRdb's copy has only in-frame clones and leaves some out. Among fewer than 85,000 clones listed, more than 75% were seen once. This specimen consisted of PBMCs, obtained after 12 months of ibrutinib treatment. All receptors derive from a human donor with chronic lymphocytic leukemia.

The V call is TRBV5-6, the J call TRBJ1-4; 8 bases are shared with TRBD1. The ends lost 4 bases at V and 8 bases at J; junction bases unmatched: 7. The CDR3 consists of 14 residues. Germline CDR1 is SGHDT and CDR2 is YYEEEE. DNA for the CDR3: TGTGCCAGCAGCAGGGGACAGGCCGGGGAAAAACTGTTTTTT. Translated: CASSRGQAGEKLFF.

The rearrangement links TRBV5-8 to TRBJ2-3; 8 bases line up with TRBD2. Germline CDR1 is SGHTS and CDR2 is YDEGEE. After removal of 0 bases from V and 2 bases from J, the junction contained 5 bases not matched to a gene. The CDR3 is made up of 16 amino acids. CDR3 DNA: TGTGCCAGCAGCTTGGGCGCGGGAGGCCCCACAGATACGCAGTATTTT. Translating it yields CASSLGAGGPTDTQYF.

The rearrangement links TRBV7-2 to TRBJ1-1, with a weak D call TRBD1 (6 bases). This CDR3 has 14 amino acids. V dropped 6 bases and J dropped 2 bases, with 13 bases sitting between them. CDR1 is SGHTA and CDR2 is FQGNSA in the germline V gene. As DNA, the CDR3 is TGTGCCAGCAGGCAAACAGGGATCAACACTGAAGCTTTCTTT. Protein: CASRQTGINTEAFF.

This chain's CDR3 is CASSRRAWTDTQYF. The CDR3, as DNA: TGTGCCAGCAGCCGCCGGGCGTGGACAGATACGCAGTATTTT. V gene TRBV11-2 combines with J gene TRBJ2-3; no reliable D call. CDR1 is SGHAT, CDR2 FQNNGV, per germline. With 5 bases removed from V and 3 bases from J, the gap between germline ends came to 12 bases. The CDR3 covers 14 residues.